A selection of T cell receptor beta chains follows, all from one sample in a study of molecular identifiers for immune sequencing clone quantification. TCRdb processed the PCR reads anew with MiXCR; each CDR3 protein has one entry. The table records approximately 630,000 distinct CDR3 sequences, about 25% of them present only once. The sequencing input was naive CD8+ T cells from blood, with Jurkat cell RNA spiked in. The source of these receptors is a human donor in good health. Some libraries in this study had Jurkat cell RNA spiked in. The CDR3 runs from the conserved cysteine through the conserved F or W. The order of the fields is D gene, V gene, J gene, clone size, CDR3 protein, CDR3 DNA. D genes are given only for firm matches. Clone size appears in some rows only: once, few, many, or a class for an expanded clone.

TRBD2	TRBV19	TRBJ2-1	few	CASSILTSGGNEQFF	TGTGCCAGTAGTATACTTACTAGCGGGGGCAATGAGCAGTTCTTC
TRBD1	TRBV27	TRBJ2-1	-	CARSWTYPGQILEEQFF	TGTGCCAGAAGTTGGACGTATCCGGGACAGATACTTGAAGAGCAGTTCTTC
TRBD2	TRBV6-5	TRBJ2-3	many	CASSYGTSGGPSTDTQYF	TGTGCCAGCAGTTACGGGACTAGCGGGGGGCCTAGCACAGATACGCAGTATTTT
-	TRBV19	TRBJ1-2	-	CASSPDNYGYTF	TGTGCCAGTAGTCCAGATAACTATGGCTACACCTTC
-	TRBV6-6	TRBJ2-5	few	CASSYSGDGSQETQYF	TGTGCCAGCAGTTACTCGGGGGACGGATCCCAAGAGACCCAGTACTTC
-	TRBV5-6	TRBJ2-3	-	CASTRARGGDTQYF	TGTGCCAGTACGCGGGCCAGGGGGGGAGATACGCAGTATTTT
-	TRBV20-1	TRBJ2-7	many	CSAEGHSSYEQYF	TGCAGTGCAGAGGGACATAGCTCCTACGAGCAGTACTTC
TRBD2	TRBV4-3	TRBJ2-7	many	CASSQDTSGAYEQYF	TGCGCCAGCAGCCAAGACACTAGCGGTGCCTACGAGCAGTACTTC
-	TRBV7-9	TRBJ2-7	-	CASSSHSPTYEQYF	TGTGCCAGCAGCTCTCACAGTCCCACCTACGAGCAGTACTTC
-	TRBV3-1	TRBJ1-3	-	CAGSQERDTGNTIYF	TGTGCCGGCAGCCAAGAGCGGGACACTGGAAACACCATATATTTT
TRBD1	TRBV28	TRBJ2-7	many	CASSRRTGPFEQYF	TGTGCCAGCAGTCGAAGGACAGGGCCTTTCGAGCAGTACTTC
-	TRBV29-1	TRBJ2-7	-	CSVEEEVGGFGYEQYF	TGCAGCGTTGAAGAGGAGGTGGGGGGATTCGGGTACGAGCAGTACTTC
-	TRBV28	TRBJ1-4	many	CASSMTVAGEKLFF	TGTGCCAGCAGTATGACAGTCGCGGGGGAAAAACTGTTTTTT
TRBD1	TRBV20-1	TRBJ2-1	-	CSARVPSVTGGIYEQFF	TGCAGTGCTAGAGTTCCCTCCGTGACAGGGGGCATCTATGAGCAGTTCTTC
-	TRBV4-3	TRBJ2-7	few	CASSQGSGHSYEQYF	TGCGCCAGCAGCCAAGGTTCCGGGCACTCCTACGAGCAGTACTTC
-	TRBV7-9	TRBJ1-4	few	CASLDSRVEKLFF	TGTGCCAGCTTGGACAGCCGGGTTGAAAAACTGTTTTTT
-	TRBV11-2	TRBJ2-3	-	CASSAYGSTDTQYF	TGTGCCAGCAGCGCGTATGGGAGCACAGATACGCAGTATTTT
-	TRBV12-3/TRBV12-4	TRBJ2-5	-	CASSLRANPRETQYF	TGTGCCAGCAGTTTAAGGGCAAACCCCCGGGAGACCCAGTACTTC
-	TRBV6-2/TRBV6-3	TRBJ1-5	many	CASSEKTLLYSNQPQHF	TGTGCCAGCAGTGAGAAGACGTTGCTCTATAGCAATCAGCCCCAGCATTTT
-	TRBV6-2/TRBV6-3	TRBJ1-2	few	CASSEGRLIYGYTF	TGTGCCAGCAGTGAGGGGCGGCTGATCTATGGCTACACCTTC
TRBD1	TRBV13	TRBJ1-1	many	CASSLTGTVNTEAFF	TGTGCCAGCAGCTTAACCGGGACAGTGAACACTGAAGCTTTCTTT
-	TRBV18	TRBJ2-7	few	CASSTEGATYYEQYF	TGTGCCAGCTCGACCGAGGGAGCGACCTACTACGAGCAGTACTTC
TRBD1	TRBV20-1	TRBJ2-5	many	CSARGQPFQETQYF	TGCAGTGCTAGGGGACAGCCGTTCCAAGAGACCCAGTACTTC
TRBD1	TRBV9	TRBJ1-1	many	CASSVGQGDTEAFF	TGTGCCAGCAGCGTAGGGCAGGGGGACACTGAAGCTTTCTTT
-	TRBV7-8	TRBJ2-1	many	CASSYDNEQFF	TGTGCCAGCAGCTATGACAATGAGCAGTTCTTC
-	TRBV19	TRBJ1-4	few	CASMGARNEKLFF	TGTGCCAGTATGGGGGCACGTAATGAAAAACTGTTTTTT
-	TRBV19	TRBJ2-3	-	CASSMLLRTSNTDTQYF	TGTGCCAGTAGTATGTTGCTGCGGACGAGCAACACAGATACGCAGTATTTT
-	TRBV2	TRBJ1-2	-	CASSAGWEAGYTF	TGTGCCAGCAGTGCAGGTTGGGAGGCTGGGTACACCTTC
-	TRBV4-1	TRBJ2-3	few	CASSQLLVLERDTQYF	TGCGCCAGCAGCCAGCTCCTGGTCCTGGAGAGAGATACGCAGTATTTT
-	TRBV5-4	TRBJ2-7	many	CASSWGNTYEQYF	TGTGCCAGCAGCTGGGGGAACACCTACGAGCAGTACTTC
-	TRBV5-4	TRBJ1-1	-	CASSLTGRRNTEAFF	TGTGCCAGCAGCTTAACAGGGCGACGGAACACTGAAGCTTTCTTT
-	TRBV5-1	TRBJ1-1	-	CASNLQEENTEAFF	TGCGCCAGCAACTTGCAAGAGGAGAACACTGAAGCTTTTTTT
-	TRBV4-1	TRBJ2-1	many	CASSQVGGRWIEQFF	TGCGCCAGCAGCCAAGTTGGGGGGCGGTGGATTGAGCAGTTCTTC
TRBD1	TRBV29-1	TRBJ2-2	many	CSAILQGKNTGELFF	TGCAGCGCTATTTTACAGGGGAAGAACACCGGGGAGCTGTTTTTT
-	TRBV19	TRBJ1-1	many	CASNIVGGTEAFF	TGTGCCAGTAACATTGTGGGGGGCACTGAAGCTTTCTTT
-	TRBV14	TRBJ1-1	few	CASSPSVAVLYTEAFF	TGTGCCAGCAGCCCCTCGGTTGCAGTTCTCTACACTGAAGCTTTCTTT
-	TRBV4-3	TRBJ2-3	many	CASSQERVPSYTDTQYF	TGCGCCAGCAGCCAAGAGCGGGTTCCCTCCTACACAGATACGCAGTATTTT
TRBD1	TRBV7-9	TRBJ2-7	-	CASSLVGGTGTYEQYF	TGTGCCAGCAGCTTAGTAGGTGGGACAGGGACCTACGAGCAGTACTTC
-	TRBV15	TRBJ2-6	-	CATSREQGPGANVLTF	TGTGCCACCAGCAGAGAGCAGGGTCCTGGGGCCAACGTCCTGACTTTC
TRBD1	TRBV3-1	TRBJ2-5	few	CASSTGQGSETQYF	TGTGCCAGCAGCACGGGACAGGGGTCGGAGACCCAGTACTTC
-	TRBV11-2	TRBJ2-5	-	CASSSRWQETQYF	TGTGCCAGCAGCTCCCGATGGCAAGAGACCCAGTACTTC
TRBD2	TRBV11-2	TRBJ2-1	few	CASSSGGPSLYNEQFF	TGTGCCAGCAGCTCGGGAGGGCCCAGCCTCTACAATGAGCAGTTCTTC
-	TRBV7-9	TRBJ2-5	many	CASSVGHPGEETQYF	TGTGCCAGCAGCGTCGGTCATCCGGGGGAAGAGACCCAGTACTTC
-	TRBV2	TRBJ2-7	few	CASRNEYEQYF	TGTGCCAGCAGGAACGAGTACGAGCAGTACTTC
-	TRBV11-3	TRBJ2-1	-	CASSPLPSSYNEQFF	TGTGCCAGCAGCCCTCTCCCGAGCTCCTACAATGAGCAGTTCTTC
-	TRBV4-1	TRBJ1-5	many	CASNPTDYSNQPQHF	TGCGCCAGCAACCCGACAGATTATAGCAATCAGCCCCAGCATTTT
-	TRBV10-3	TRBJ1-5	many	CAISESLVDNQPQHF	TGTGCCATCAGTGAGTCCCTGGTGGACAATCAGCCCCAGCATTTT
-	TRBV20-1	TRBJ1-6	-	CSARDRGGIPSYDSPLHF	TGCAGTGCTAGAGATCGAGGGGGAATTCCCTCCTATGATTCACCCCTCCACTTT
-	TRBV27	TRBJ2-3	many	CASSPLLAGRITDTQYF	TGTGCCAGCAGTCCCTTACTAGCAGGAAGGATCACGGATACGCAGTATTTT